The TCR beta chain under discussion was sequenced for a study of T cells expressing NK-cell markers. Germline V gene sequence: CDR1 SGHNT, CDR2 YYREEE (reference sequence). The CDR3 spans 15 residues. Concerning this clonotype: Antigen specificity is unknown.

General study findings and limits: No clear determination of HCMV specificity was made for expanded NKG2C+ T cell clones.

Using the 5' RACE reads, TCRdb records one entry per CDR3 protein without DNA. The sample holds 200,000 to 300,000 distinct CDR3 sequences. The sample taken for sequencing was blood T cells: a sorted CD56 or NKG2C T cell subset, CD4+ or CD8+ T cells, or bulk PBMC T cells (not recorded which). This clonotype was sampled from a woman aged 18 to 75 in good health. The chain joins TRBV5-4 to TRBJ2-3; no DNA is available, so the TRBD2 call from TCRdb remains unchecked. CDR3 region: CASSEISGRGNAQYF.